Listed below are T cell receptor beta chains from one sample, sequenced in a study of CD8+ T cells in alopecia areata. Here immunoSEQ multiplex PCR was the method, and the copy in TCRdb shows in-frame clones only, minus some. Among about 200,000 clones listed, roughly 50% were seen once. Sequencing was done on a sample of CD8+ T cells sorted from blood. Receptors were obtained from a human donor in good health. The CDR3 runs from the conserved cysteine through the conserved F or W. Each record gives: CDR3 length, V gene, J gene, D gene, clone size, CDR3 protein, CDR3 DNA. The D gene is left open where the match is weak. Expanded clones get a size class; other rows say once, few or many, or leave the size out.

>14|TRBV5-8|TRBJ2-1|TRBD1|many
CASSWGQGGDEQFF
TGTGCCAGCAGCTGGGGACAAGGGGGCGATGAGCAGTTCTTC
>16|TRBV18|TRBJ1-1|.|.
CASSPSGQLVGTEAFF
TGTGCCAGCTCACCATCCGGCCAACTCGTGGGCACTGAAGCTTTCTTT
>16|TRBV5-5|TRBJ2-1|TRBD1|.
CASSPETGGLYNEQFF
TGTGCCAGCAGCCCAGAAACAGGGGGACTCTACAATGAGCAGTTCTTC
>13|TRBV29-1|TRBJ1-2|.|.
CSVVDRRDYGYTF
TGCAGCGTTGTTGACAGGAGAGACTATGGCTACACCTTC
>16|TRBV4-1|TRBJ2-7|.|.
CASSPRGRTSLGEQYF
TGCGCCAGCAGCCCAAGGGGCCGGACCTCCCTGGGCGAGCAGTACTTC
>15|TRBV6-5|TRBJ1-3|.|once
CASSSAGSGGNTIYF
TGTGCCAGCAGTTCAGCTGGGTCCGGTGGAAACACCATATATTTT
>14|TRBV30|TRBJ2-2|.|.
CAWSARQNTGELFF
TGTGCCTGGAGTGCCAGGCAGAACACCGGGGAGCTGTTTTTT
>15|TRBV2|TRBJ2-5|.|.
CASSEGPAYQETQYF
TGTGCCAGCAGTGAAGGTCCGGCCTACCAAGAGACCCAGTACTTC
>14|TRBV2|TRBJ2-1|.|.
CASSEGQGLNEQFF
TGTGCCAGCAGTGAAGGCCAGGGTCTCAATGAGCAGTTCTTC
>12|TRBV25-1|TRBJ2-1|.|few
CASSAADNEQFF
TGTGCCAGCAGTGCCGCCGACAATGAGCAGTTCTTC
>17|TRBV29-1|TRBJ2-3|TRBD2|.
CSVEETASGGPRDTQYF
TGCAGCGTTGAAGAAACAGCTAGCGGGGGGCCTAGGGATACGCAGTATTTT
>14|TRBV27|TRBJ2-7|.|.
CASSPGTRPYEQYF
TGTGCCAGCAGTCCCGGGACTCGGCCCTACGAGCAGTACTTC
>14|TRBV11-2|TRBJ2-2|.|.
CASSLVPGTGELFF
TGTGCCAGCAGCTTAGTCCCCGGAACCGGGGAGCTGTTTTTT
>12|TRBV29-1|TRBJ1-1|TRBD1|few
CSVGQGAPEAFF
TGCAGCGTTGGGCAGGGGGCCCCTGAAGCTTTCTTT
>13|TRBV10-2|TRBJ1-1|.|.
CASRRTLNTEAFF
TGCGCCAGCAGGAGGACTTTGAACACTGAAGCTTTCTTT
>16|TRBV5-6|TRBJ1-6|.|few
CASSSQDIVFNSPLHF
TGTGCCAGCAGCTCCCAAGACATAGTGTTTAATTCACCCCTCCACTTT
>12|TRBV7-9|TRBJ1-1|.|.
CASSTRNTEAFF
TGTGCCAGCAGCACCCGAAACACTGAAGCTTTCTTT
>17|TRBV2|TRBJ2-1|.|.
CASIGQNLDTSYNEQFF
TGTGCCAGCATCGGGCAGAATTTAGACACTTCCTACAATGAGCAGTTCTTC
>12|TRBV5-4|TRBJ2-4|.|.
CASSFGSFQYAF
TGTGCCAGCAGCTTCGGGTCCTTCCAATACGCCTTC
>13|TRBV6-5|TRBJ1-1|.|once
CASSYRMNTEAFF
TGTGCCAGCAGTTACAGGATGAACACTGAAGCTTTCTTT
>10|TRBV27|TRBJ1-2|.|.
CASHPAGYTF
TGTGCCAGCCACCCCGCGGGCTACACCTTC
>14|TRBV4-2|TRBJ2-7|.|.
CASSQDAQAYEQYF
TGTGCCAGCAGCCAAGATGCACAGGCCTACGAGCAGTACTTC
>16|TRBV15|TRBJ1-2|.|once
CATSRDLTSGSYGYTF
TGTGCCACCAGCAGAGATCTGACCTCCGGGTCATATGGCTACACCTTC
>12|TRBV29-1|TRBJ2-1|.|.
CSVEGGAVEQFF
TGCAGCGTTGAAGGGGGGGCAGTTGAGCAGTTCTTC
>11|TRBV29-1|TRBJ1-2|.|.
CSVVQGNGYTF
TGCAGCGTTGTCCAGGGGAATGGCTACACCTTC
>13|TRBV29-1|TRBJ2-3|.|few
CSVCEGGTDTQYF
TGCAGCGTATGTGAGGGAGGCACAGATACGCAGTATTTT
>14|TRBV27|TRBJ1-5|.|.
CASSKTGYNQPQHF
TGTGCCAGCAGTAAGACAGGCTACAATCAGCCCCAGCATTTT
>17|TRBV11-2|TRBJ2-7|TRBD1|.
CASSLGMNRGQGDEQYF
TGTGCCAGCAGCTTAGGGATGAACAGGGGGCAGGGGGACGAGCAGTACTTC
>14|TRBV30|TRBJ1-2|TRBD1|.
CAWTPGGLNYGYTF
TGTGCCTGGACCCCAGGGGGACTCAACTATGGCTACACCTTC
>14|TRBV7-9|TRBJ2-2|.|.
CASSSTLNTGELFF
TGTGCCAGCAGCTCAACCTTGAACACCGGGGAGCTGTTTTTT
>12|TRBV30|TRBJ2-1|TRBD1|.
CALTGSRNEQFF
TGTGCCTTGACAGGGTCGAGGAATGAGCAGTTCTTC
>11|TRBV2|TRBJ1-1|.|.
CANRDKTEAFF
TGTGCCAACCGGGACAAGACTGAAGCTTTCTTT
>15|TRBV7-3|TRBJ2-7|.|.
CASSPLGGGIDEQYF
TGTGCCAGCAGCCCCTTGGGGGGGGGCATAGACGAGCAGTACTTC
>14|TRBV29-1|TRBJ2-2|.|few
CSVEDGQNTGELFF
TGCAGCGTTGAAGATGGACAAAACACCGGGGAGCTGTTTTTT
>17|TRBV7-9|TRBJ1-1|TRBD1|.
CASSRDSAVFLNTEAFF
TGTGCCAGCAGCCGGGACAGCGCAGTATTCTTGAACACTGAAGCTTTCTTT
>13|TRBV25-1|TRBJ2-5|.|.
CASSDGGLGTQYF
TGTGCCAGCAGTGACGGCGGCCTGGGAACCCAGTACTTC
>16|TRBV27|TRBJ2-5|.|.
CASSFPGSSPWGTQYF
TGTGCCAGCAGTTTCCCCGGGAGTAGTCCCTGGGGGACCCAGTACTTC
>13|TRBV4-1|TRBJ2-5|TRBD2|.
CASSEGGRETQYF
TGCGCCAGCAGCGAGGGAGGGAGGGAGACCCAGTACTTC
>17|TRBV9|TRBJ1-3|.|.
CASSGGFGDPSGNTIYF
TGTGCCAGCAGCGGTGGATTCGGGGACCCCTCTGGAAACACCATATATTTT
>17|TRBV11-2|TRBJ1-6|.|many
CASSLGAGGRGDSPLHF
TGTGCCAGCAGCTTAGGGGCGGGCGGCAGGGGTGATTCACCCCTCCACTTT
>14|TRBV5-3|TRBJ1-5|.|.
CARSLRTANQPQHF
TGTGCCAGAAGCCTCAGGACAGCAAATCAGCCCCAGCATTTT
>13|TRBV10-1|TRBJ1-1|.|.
CASSESKNTEAFF
TGCGCCAGCAGTGAGTCCAAGAACACTGAAGCTTTCTTT
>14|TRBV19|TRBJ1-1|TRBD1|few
CASSRDRLNTEAFF
TGTGCCAGTAGCCGGGACAGATTAAACACTGAAGCTTTCTTT
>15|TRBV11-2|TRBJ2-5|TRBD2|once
CASSLGTSPKETQYF
TGTGCCAGCAGCTTAGGGACTAGCCCAAAAGAGACCCAGTACTTC
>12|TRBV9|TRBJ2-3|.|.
CASSSGADTQYF
TGTGCCAGCAGCTCAGGGGCAGATACGCAGTATTTT
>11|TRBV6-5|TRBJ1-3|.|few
CASTTGNTIYF
TGTGCCAGCACGACCGGAAACACCATATATTTT
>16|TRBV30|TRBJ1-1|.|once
CAWNFGQESGDTEAFF
TGTGCCTGGAACTTCGGGCAGGAAAGCGGGGACACTGAAGCTTTCTTT
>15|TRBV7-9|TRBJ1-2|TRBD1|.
CASSSGDSPNYGYTF
TGTGCCAGCAGCTCGGGGGACAGTCCTAACTATGGCTACACCTTC
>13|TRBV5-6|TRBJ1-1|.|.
CASSFSVNTEAFF
TGTGCCAGCAGCTTCTCGGTTAACACTGAAGCTTTCTTT
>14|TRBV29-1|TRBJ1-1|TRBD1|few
CSVQTTTGAAEAFF
TGCAGCGTTCAAACAACCACAGGGGCGGCTGAAGCTTTCTTT
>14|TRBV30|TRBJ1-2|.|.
CAWNPWTDNYGYTF
TGTGCCTGGAATCCGTGGACTGACAACTATGGCTACACCTTC
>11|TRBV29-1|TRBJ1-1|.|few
CSVESVTEAFF
TGCAGCGTCGAAAGTGTCACTGAAGCTTTCTTT
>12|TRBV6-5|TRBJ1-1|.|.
CASSPEGTEAFF
TGTGCCAGCAGTCCGGAGGGAACTGAAGCTTTCTTT
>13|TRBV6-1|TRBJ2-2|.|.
CASSTKLTGELFF
TGTGCCAGCAGTACTAAGCTCACCGGGGAGCTGTTTTTT
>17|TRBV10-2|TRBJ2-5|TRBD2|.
CASSEGGLAFGEKTQYF
TGCGCCAGCAGTGAAGGGGGACTAGCCTTCGGGGAGAAGACCCAGTACTTC
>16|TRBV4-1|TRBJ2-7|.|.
CASSQDGAGGGDEQYF
TGCGCCAGCAGCCAAGATGGGGCAGGGGGAGGCGACGAGCAGTACTTC